A selection of T cell receptor beta chains follows, all from one sample in a study of PD-L1 blockade in urothelial cancer. This table comes from immunoSEQ multiplex PCR, and its TCRdb copy is limited to in-frame clones, with some not included. The sample consists of some 120,000 clones, around nine tenths of them appearing once. The sequencing here drew on PBMCs, taken around atezolizumab (anti-PD-L1) treatment. These receptors were obtained from a man aged 55 to 70 with urothelial cancer. The conserved cysteine and the conserved F or W are not part of the CDR3 here. Each record gives: V gene, clone size, D gene, J gene, CDR3 protein. The D gene is left open where the match is weak. Not every row has a clone size; where given, it reads once, few, many or a size class.

>TRBV28|.|.|TRBJ2-7
ASSSSGDRLYEQY
>TRBV28|.|TRBD1|TRBJ2-5
ASSIRGRGETQY
>TRBV7-6|.|TRBD1|TRBJ2-7
ASSLYAGTGGGEQY
>TRBV7-3|.|.|TRBJ2-3
ASSLNSGRDTQY
>TRBV28|.|.|TRBJ1-2
ASSLGFRAAGYT
>TRBV30|.|.|TRBJ1-1
AWSPGGRARTEAF
>TRBV5-1|.|.|TRBJ2-2
ASSPSLGTGELF
>TRBV2|.|.|TRBJ2-1
ASSEELASRNEQF
>TRBV6-5|.|TRBD2|TRBJ2-3
ASSSGGWDTQY
>TRBV11-3|.|TRBD2|TRBJ2-3
ASSSLKASGDTDTQY
>TRBV7-3|.|.|TRBJ2-3
ASSLGGLGTDTQY
>TRBV7-2|.|.|TRBJ1-4
ASSSGGLGLAKLF
>TRBV25-1|once|TRBD2|TRBJ2-1
ASSDRVRGRDEQF
>TRBV7-3|.|.|TRBJ2-1
ASSPGGYNEQF
>TRBV28|.|.|TRBJ1-3
ASSSTGRSGNTIY
>TRBV29-1|.|.|TRBJ2-2
SVRPTGSGTGELF
>TRBV4-2|.|.|TRBJ2-1
ASSQEESSYNEQF
>TRBV7-9|once|TRBD1|TRBJ1-1
ASSFGTGVTEAF
>TRBV6-5|.|.|TRBJ1-2
ASSPGTIVYGYT
>TRBV6-6|.|.|TRBJ2-3
ASSLQAATHTDTQY
>TRBV5-6|.|.|TRBJ1-2
ASSLADYGYT
>TRBV4-3|.|TRBD1|TRBJ1-4
ASSRGLGQTNEKLF
>TRBV11-2|.|.|TRBJ2-5
ASSLGRFQETQY
>TRBV5-4|.|.|TRBJ2-7
ASSPGTFHYEQY
>TRBV6-6|.|TRBD2|TRBJ2-3
ASSGAGTSTDTQY
>TRBV11-3|.|.|TRBJ2-3
ASSLQGRGGGTDTQY
>TRBV28|.|TRBD2|TRBJ2-3
ASSLVSGIPRGTDTQY
>TRBV28|.|.|TRBJ1-4
ASKPPGQEKLF
>TRBV6-6|.|TRBD2|TRBJ2-5
ASSHPGLAEQETQY
>TRBV28|.|.|TRBJ1-1
ASSLSLLNTEAF